This T cell receptor (beta chain) was profiled in a study of T cell responses to AZD1222 COVID-19 vaccine. The table came from immunoSEQ multiplex PCR; TCRdb's copy has only in-frame clones and leaves some out. Of around 180,000 clones in the sample, just over 90% were seen once. Source: peripheral blood, taken on day 0 of AZD1222 vaccination. The TCR sequence derives from an adult in good health.

As DNA, the CDR3 is TGTGCCAGCAGCCCCGGCGACGGGGCCAGGAACACTGAAGCTTTCTTT. This encodes CASSPGDGARNTEAFF. The gene calls are TRBV4-2 and TRBJ1-1, with D perhaps matching TRBD1 (5 bases). The CDR3 totals 16 residues. The germline gives CDR1 LGHNA, CDR2 YNFKEQ. Trimming took off 4 bases at V and 1 base at J, with 16 bases between the two ends.